This T cell receptor beta chain came from a study of vaccination effects on CD4 cells after COVID-19. Study findings and constraints: The study dataset contains few convalescent patients and includes no early post-infection timepoints.

V was pared by 5 bases and J by 1 base, with 2 bases between. CDR1 and CDR2 from the germline V gene are SNHLY and FYNNEI. CDR3 length: 11 amino acids. Clones were sequenced by immunoSEQ multiplex PCR, and TCRdb holds only the in-frame ones, with some missing. Of over 50,000 clones detected, around 81% appear once; the ten largest clones hold about 2.7%. Note on this clone: Its antigen remains unknown.

CD4+ T cells specific for antigen were expanded with viral peptide pools by the ViraFEST assay before sequencing. The culture ran for 10 days, and then CD4+ T cells were isolated. The chain employs TRBV2 and TRBJ2-5; no definite D call. The TCR originated in a human donor who received a COVID-19 vaccine. Here the sequenced sample was CD4+ T cells from PBMCs cultured with HCoV-229E spike peptides, taken before COVID-19 vaccination. CDR3 in amino acids: CASSTQETQYF. The CDR3 DNA reads TGTGCCAGCAGTACCCAAGAGACCCAGTACTTC.